This T cell receptor beta chain was sequenced during a study of shared clonotypes between healthy human individuals (dated by TCRdb to about 2020). The study in broad terms: The cohort included three men and a couple of women between 18 and 49 years of age. To increase sequencing depth and limit assay-specific biases, different laboratories used diverse techniques to prepare libraries and sequence TCR repertoires. To estimate repertoire size and how much clonotypes are shared between individuals, the study performed deep sequencing of blood TCR repertoires from 4 to 6 healthy adults. For each donor, CD4 naive and CD4 memory were each given three plates, CD8 naive was given two plates, and CD8 memory was given one plate. Leukapheresis yielded between about 0.85 and 10 billion PBMCs per donor.

Deletion took 11 bases off V and 1 base off J, with a span of 8 bases between the germline ends. CDR1 is given as MGHDK and CDR2 as SYGVNS, both from the germline V gene. Including cysteine and phenylalanine, the CDR3 has 11 amino acids. The DNA shown is the 33-base CDR3, in frame from base 1. TCR CDR3 regions were amplified from genomic DNA by multiplex PCR using the deep immunoSEQ assay. For each cell subset, the extracted genomic DNA was distributed evenly across all wells of several immunoSEQ 96-well plates, and each plate served as one replicate. Each replicate PCR for sorted subsets received about 0.2 ug genomic DNA, equal to about 30,000 T cell genomes. Purified libraries were measured with a Qubit 3.0 fluorometer, size-checked on a Bioanalyzer 2100, and measured again with the KAPA Library Quantification kit. A separate single-read 150-cycle Illumina NextSeq 550 flow cell was used to sequence each immunoSEQ 96-well plate. Per the source publication's procedure: The immunoSEQ output contained only junctional sequences without quality scores, so filtering could not match that applied to full-length reads. To assign V/J genes and CDR3, sequences were annotated against IMGT germline references using PyIR, a Python wrapper for IgBLAST v1.9. Reads with weak V/J assignments (E-value above 1e-6), missing CDR3, stop codons, out-of-frame junctions, or ambiguous translated residues were removed. V3J clonotypes were defined as sequences sharing an identical inferred V gene, J gene, and CDR3 amino acid sequence. Percentage overlap between repertoires was calculated by dividing the number of shared unique clonotypes by the size of the smaller repertoire. RTK rarefaction, the Chao1 estimator, and Recon v2.1 estimates of unobserved clonotypes were used to assess repertoire richness. Generation probabilities for all TCRbeta clonotypes obtained by the gDNA method from a handful of donors were computed using OLGA. This immuneACCESS table, as held by TCRdb, lists in-frame sequences with V and J called but not all clones. Of the missing ones, under half trace to an unresolved V gene in checked studies; the others have no known cause. The V and J calls and clone size were taken over from that table, and D and trimming were inferred from the DNA. The sample has more than 2 million clones on record, 85% to 95% of them singletons. Together, the top ten hold 1.5% to 2% of the sample.

CD8 naive samples were obtained by positive selection for CCR7 among CD45RO-negative cells, yielding a CD45RA+CCR7+ population from which TemRA cells were excluded. Donors were healthy HIV-negative adults with no recently reported acute infections or vaccinations. All donors were Caucasian adults living in Nashville, Tennessee, USA. Blood was collected by leukapheresis, and PBMCs were isolated by Ficoll-Histopaque density gradient centrifugation and then cryopreserved in liquid nitrogen vapor phase. Analytical flow cytometry was used to check the purity and quantity of every magnetically sorted T cell population. Genomic DNA was isolated from every sorted fraction and measured by UV absorbance on a Nanodrop 2000c. General conclusions and limits of the study: Higher generation probabilities were observed for clonotypes shared by all four sorted-subset donors than for non-shared clonotypes. Naive subsets generally had larger estimated clonotype richness than memory subsets did. Based on pairwise subsampling, the degree of clonotype sharing among donors was expected to be affected by sequencing depth. Roughly 5.2% of naive CD4, 3% to 3.5% of naive CD8, about 2.5% of memory CD4, and 0.4% of memory CD8 clonotypes were shared across several donors. Rarefaction of sorted-subset datasets indicated incomplete sequencing despite the large sequencing depth. The genetic and exposure-history diversity represented was limited by the small number of donors. Sampling was limited to blood, and TCR repertoires in tissue likely differ from TCR repertoires in blood.

A remark on this clone: Its antigen target is currently unknown. No per-base quality is available; no much larger clone lies one base away.

The chain is made from TRBV25-1 and TRBJ1-1; no D gene is confidently identified. The sequenced sample consisted of naive CD8+ T cells from PBMCs. The sample's cell subset or site label is to be understood as: CD45RA+CCR7+. The TCR was taken from a young man in good health. Some clones in this sample may be carry-over from other donors' samples. The CDR3 protein: CAAKKNTEAFF. The DNA is as follows: TGTGCCGCCAAGAAGAACACTGAAGCTTTCTTT.